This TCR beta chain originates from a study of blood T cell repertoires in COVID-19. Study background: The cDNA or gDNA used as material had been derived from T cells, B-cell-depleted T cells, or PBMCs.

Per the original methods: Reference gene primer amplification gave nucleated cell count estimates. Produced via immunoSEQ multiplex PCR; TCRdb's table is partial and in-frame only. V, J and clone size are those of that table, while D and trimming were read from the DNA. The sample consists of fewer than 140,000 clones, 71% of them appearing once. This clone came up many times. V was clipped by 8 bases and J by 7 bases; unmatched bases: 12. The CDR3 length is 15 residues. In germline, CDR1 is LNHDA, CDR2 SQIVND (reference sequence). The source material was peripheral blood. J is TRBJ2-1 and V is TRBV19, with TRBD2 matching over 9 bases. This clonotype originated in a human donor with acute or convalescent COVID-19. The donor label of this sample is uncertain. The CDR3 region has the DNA TGTGCCAGTGCCTCAGAGACTAGCGGAAGGAATGAGCAGTTCTTC. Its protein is CASASETSGRNEQFF.